These T cell receptor beta chains were read from a single sample in a study of T cells in Graves' hyperthyroidism and ophthalmopathy. TCRdb re-derived calls from the multiplex PCR reads in MiXCR, one entry per CDR3 protein. Found here are about 530,000 distinct CDR3 sequences, approximately 17% of them singletons; the top ten hold approximately 15%. The sequenced sample consisted of blood. These TCRs come from a woman under 30 with Graves' ophthalmopathy. CDR3s include the opening cysteine and the closing phenylalanine or tryptophan. D genes are given only for firm matches. Size is omitted from some rows. Given values are once, few, many or a class for expanded clones.

11	TRBV20-1	-	TRBJ2-1	once	CSAFPYNEQFF	TGCAGTGCTTTTCCCTACAATGAGCAGTTCTTC
13	TRBV9	-	TRBJ1-2	-	CASSPETNYGYTF	TGTGCCAGCAGCCCCGAGACTAACTATGGCTACACCTTC
17	TRBV28	TRBD2	TRBJ2-1	-	CASSLLGLAGGGNEQFF	TGTGCCAGCAGTTTGCTAGGACTAGCGGGAGGTGGCAATGAGCAGTTCTTC
15	TRBV6-4	-	TRBJ2-6	few	CASSERGPGANVLTF	TGTGCCAGCAGTGAAAGGGGCCCCGGGGCCAACGTCCTGACTTTC
13	TRBV27	-	TRBJ1-5	-	CASQGNEDQPQHF	TGTGCCAGCCAGGGGAACGAGGATCAGCCCCAGCATTTT
16	TRBV6-2/TRBV6-3	-	TRBJ2-2	-	CASSYSPFRGAGELFF	TGTGCCAGCAGTTACTCACCTTTTAGGGGAGCCGGGGAGCTGTTTTTT
14	TRBV27	-	TRBJ1-5	many	CASSLRGRNQPQHF	TGTGCCAGCAGTTTGCGGGGGAGGAATCAGCCCCAGCATTTT
16	TRBV30	-	TRBJ2-1	many	CAWREPGASSYNEQFF	TGTGCCTGGAGAGAGCCAGGGGCTAGCTCCTACAATGAGCAGTTCTTC
20	TRBV28	-	TRBJ2-6	few	CASSFRVGRKVTSGANVLTF	TGTGCCAGCAGTTTCAGGGTTGGGCGTAAGGTAACCTCTGGGGCCAACGTCCTGACTTTC
12	TRBV12-3/TRBV12-4	-	TRBJ2-1	-	CASSPIGHEQFF	TGTGCCAGCAGTCCGATCGGGCATGAGCAGTTCTTC
13	TRBV20-1	-	TRBJ2-5	-	CSARKGGRETQYF	TGCAGTGCTAGAAAGGGGGGCAGAGAGACCCAGTACTTC
15	TRBV20-1	-	TRBJ1-6	-	CSAPPGASDNSPLHF	TGCAGTGCTCCTCCCGGGGCGTCCGATAATTCACCCCTCCACTTT
13	TRBV28	TRBD2	TRBJ2-1	many	CASRERGDNEQFF	TGTGCCAGCCGGGAGCGGGGGGACAATGAGCAGTTCTTC
15	TRBV20-1	-	TRBJ2-5	many	CSARDMPGGPETQYF	TGCAGTGCTAGAGATATGCCCGGGGGGCCGGAGACCCAGTACTTC
16	TRBV29-1	TRBD1	TRBJ1-2	-	CSAISYLPTGGYGYTF	TGCAGCGCAATCTCTTACCTCCCGACAGGGGGCTATGGCTACACCTTC
13	TRBV28	TRBD1	TRBJ2-7	many	CASEGQGGYEQYF	TGTGCCAGCGAGGGACAGGGTGGCTACGAGCAGTACTTC
15	TRBV7-2	-	TRBJ2-7	many	CASSPSTVFSYEQYF	TGTGCCAGCAGCCCAAGTACTGTATTCTCCTACGAGCAGTACTTC
16	TRBV12-3/TRBV12-4	-	TRBJ2-2	-	CASRPNRGSDTGELFF	TGTGCCAGCAGACCGAACCGGGGGTCGGACACCGGGGAGCTGTTTTTT
15	TRBV28	-	TRBJ1-2	-	CASSLAQRHNYGYTF	TGTGCCAGCAGTTTAGCTCAGCGCCACAACTATGGCTACACCTTC
14	TRBV2	TRBD2	TRBJ2-5	-	CASPRLATQETQYF	TGTGCCAGCCCGAGACTAGCAACCCAAGAGACCCAGTACTTC
13	TRBV5-1	-	TRBJ1-1	many	CASSLEGGTEAFF	TGCGCCAGCAGCTTGGAAGGGGGCACTGAAGCTTTCTTT
12	TRBV28	TRBD2	TRBJ2-5	many	CEGGRARETQYF	TGTGAGGGCGGGAGGGCCAGGGAGACCCAGTACTTC
16	TRBV7-6	-	TRBJ2-1	few	CASSLDGHFSYNEQFF	TGTGCCAGCAGCTTAGATGGACATTTCTCCTACAATGAGCAGTTCTTC
19	TRBV10-3	TRBD2	TRBJ2-2	-	CAISEVPAGGPMDTGELFF	TGTGCCATCAGTGAGGTTCCAGCGGGAGGGCCCATGGACACCGGGGAGCTGTTTTTT
13	TRBV12-3/TRBV12-4	-	TRBJ1-2	-	CASSYGQTLGYTF	TGTGCCAGCAGCTATGGACAGACCCTTGGCTACACCTTC
14	TRBV19	-	TRBJ1-1	few	CASRKLQGNTEAFF	TGTGCCAGTAGGAAATTACAGGGGAACACTGAAGCTTTCTTT
13	TRBV7-3	-	TRBJ1-6	-	CASSFRRNSPLHF	TGTGCCAGCAGCTTTAGGAGGAATTCACCCCTCCACTTT
15	TRBV10-3	-	TRBJ1-1	-	CAISERQDLNTEAFF	TGTGCCATCAGTGAGCGACAAGACCTGAACACTGAAGCTTTCTTT
15	TRBV12-3/TRBV12-4	-	TRBJ2-5	many	CASRDNSLGRETQYF	TGTGCCAGCCGGGATAATTCACTGGGCAGAGAGACCCAGTACTTC
13	TRBV20-1	-	TRBJ1-6	-	CSASPLLDSPLHF	TGCAGTGCTAGCCCTCTTCTGGACTCACCCCTCCACTTT
16	TRBV5-1	TRBD1	TRBJ1-2	-	CASSLGQGPFNYGYTF	TGCGCCAGCAGCTTGGGACAGGGACCGTTTAACTATGGCTACACCTTC
17	TRBV7-2	TRBD1	TRBJ2-5	many	CASSLIRGGLKQETQYF	TGTGCCAGCAGCTTAATTAGAGGGGGCCTCAAACAAGAGACCCAGTACTTC
16	TRBV20-1	-	TRBJ1-2	-	CSATRQAGAGSYGYTF	TGCAGTGCTACCCGACAAGCGGGCGCCGGCAGCTATGGCTACACCTTC
13	TRBV28	TRBD1	TRBJ1-1	many	CAANRGRDTEAFF	TGTGCCGCAAACAGGGGCCGGGACACTGAAGCTTTCTTT
15	TRBV9	TRBD1	TRBJ1-2	-	CASSGEGDSSYGYTF	TGTGCCAGCAGCGGCGAAGGGGACAGCTCTTATGGCTACACCTTC
14	TRBV5-1	TRBD1	TRBJ1-2	few	CASSSVGQAYGYTF	TGCGCCAGCAGCTCCGTCGGACAGGCCTATGGCTACACCTTC
16	TRBV20-1	TRBD2	TRBJ2-1	few	CSARDLTSGSIHEQFF	TGCAGTGCTAGAGATCTGACTAGCGGGAGTATCCATGAGCAGTTCTTC
14	TRBV28	-	TRBJ1-1	many	CASSRNRMNTEAFF	TGTGCCAGCAGCCGCAACCGGATGAACACTGAAGCTTTCTTT
15	TRBV11-1	-	TRBJ2-2	many	CASSLAGASTGELFF	TGTGCCAGCAGCTTAGCGGGAGCCTCCACCGGGGAGCTGTTTTTT
12	TRBV29-1	-	TRBJ1-2	many	CSVEAGTHGYTF	TGCAGCGTTGAAGCAGGGACCCATGGCTACACCTTC
16	TRBV10-3	-	TRBJ1-6	few	CAISGTPGVYNSPLHF	TGTGCCATCAGTGGTACCCCGGGAGTCTATAATTCACCCCTCCACTTT
16	TRBV6-2/TRBV6-3	-	TRBJ1-5	many	CASSLGYTGSNQPQHF	TGTGCCAGCAGTTTAGGTTATACAGGCAGCAATCAGCCCCAGCATTTT
14	TRBV2	TRBD1	TRBJ1-2	many	CASSVGQDDYGYTF	TGTGCCAGCAGTGTGGGACAGGATGACTATGGCTACACCTTC
15	TRBV9	TRBD1	TRBJ2-1	-	CASSNVTGGHNEQFF	TGTGCCAGCAGCAATGTTACAGGGGGGCACAATGAGCAGTTCTTC
17	TRBV11-2	TRBD2	TRBJ2-1	few	CASSSIKGSGIGRKQFF	TGTGCCAGCAGCTCTATAAAAGGTAGCGGGATTGGTAGGAAGCAGTTCTTC